This TCR beta chain was recovered during a study of identical twins. The CDR3 extends over 17 amino acids. Germline lookup yields CDR1 SEHNR and CDR2 FQNEAQ (reference sequence). V lost 5 bases and J 1 base, leaving 17 bases between the germline ends. TCRdb re-called the 5' RACE reads through MiXCR, storing one row per CDR3 protein. This table has roughly 350,000 distinct CDR3 sequences, roughly 9% appearing once. This clonotype was observed a handful of times. The specimen was naive T cells sorted from blood. The J gene is TRBJ2-2, the V gene TRBV7-9; D possibly corresponds to TRBD2 (5 bases). This TCR derives from a woman in her fifties or sixties in good health. Here the CDR3 reads CASSPGVGVQNTGELFF. The CDR3 nucleotides read TGTGCCAGCAGCCCAGGCGTCGGGGTTCAGAACACCGGGGAGCTGTTTTTT.